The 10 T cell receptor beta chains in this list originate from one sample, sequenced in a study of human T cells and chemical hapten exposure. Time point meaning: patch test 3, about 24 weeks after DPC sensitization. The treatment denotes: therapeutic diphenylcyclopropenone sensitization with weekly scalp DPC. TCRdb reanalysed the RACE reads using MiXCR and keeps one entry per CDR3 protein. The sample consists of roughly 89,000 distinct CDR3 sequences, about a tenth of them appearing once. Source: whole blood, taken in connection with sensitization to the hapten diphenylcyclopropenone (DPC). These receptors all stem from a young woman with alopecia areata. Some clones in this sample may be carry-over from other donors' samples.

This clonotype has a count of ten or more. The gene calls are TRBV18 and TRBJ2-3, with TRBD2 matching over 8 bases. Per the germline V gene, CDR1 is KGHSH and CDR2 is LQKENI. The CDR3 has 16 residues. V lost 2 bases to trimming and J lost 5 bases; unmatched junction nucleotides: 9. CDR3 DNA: TGTGCCAGCTCACCATACGGGAGGGCCGGCGAAGATACGCAGTATTTT. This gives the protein CASSPYGRAGEDTQYF.

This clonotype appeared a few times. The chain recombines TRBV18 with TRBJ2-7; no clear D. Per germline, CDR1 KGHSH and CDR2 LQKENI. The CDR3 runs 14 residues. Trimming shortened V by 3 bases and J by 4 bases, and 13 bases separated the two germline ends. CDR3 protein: CASSPSTNHYEQYF. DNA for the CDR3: TGTGCCAGCTCACCTAGCACCAACCATTACGAGCAGTACTTC.

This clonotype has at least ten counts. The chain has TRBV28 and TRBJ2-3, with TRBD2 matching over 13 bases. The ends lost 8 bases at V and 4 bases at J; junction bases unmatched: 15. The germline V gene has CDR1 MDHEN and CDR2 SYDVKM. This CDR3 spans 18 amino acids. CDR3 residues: CASPRGPGTSGASDTQYF. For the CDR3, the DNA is TGTGCCAGCCCCCGGGGTCCCGGGACTAGCGGGGCTTCAGATACGCAGTATTTT.

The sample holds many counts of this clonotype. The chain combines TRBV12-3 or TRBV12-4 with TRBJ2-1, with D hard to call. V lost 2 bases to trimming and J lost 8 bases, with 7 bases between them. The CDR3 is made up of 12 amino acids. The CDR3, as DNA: TGTGCCAGCAGTTTAATACCCCATGAGCAGTTCTTC. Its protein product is CASSLIPHEQFF.

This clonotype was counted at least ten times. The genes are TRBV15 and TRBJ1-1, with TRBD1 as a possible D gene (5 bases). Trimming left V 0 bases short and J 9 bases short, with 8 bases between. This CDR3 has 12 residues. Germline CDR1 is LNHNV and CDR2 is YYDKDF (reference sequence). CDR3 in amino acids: CATSRDAGQAFF. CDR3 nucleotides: TGTGCCACCAGCAGAGATGCGGGGCAAGCTTTCTTT.

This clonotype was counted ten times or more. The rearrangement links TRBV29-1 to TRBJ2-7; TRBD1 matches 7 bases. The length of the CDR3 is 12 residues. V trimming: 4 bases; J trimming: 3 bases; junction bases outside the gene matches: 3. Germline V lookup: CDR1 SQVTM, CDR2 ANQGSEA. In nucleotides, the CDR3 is TGCAGCGTTGTCCGGGACAGCTACGAGCAGTACTTC. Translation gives CSVVRDSYEQYF.

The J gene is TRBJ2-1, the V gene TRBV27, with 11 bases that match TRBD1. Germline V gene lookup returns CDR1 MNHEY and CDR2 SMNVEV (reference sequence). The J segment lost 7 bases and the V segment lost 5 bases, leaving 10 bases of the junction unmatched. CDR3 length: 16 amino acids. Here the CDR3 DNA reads TGTGCCAGCAGTCCAACTCGGGACAGGGGGTTAAATGAGCAGTTCTTC. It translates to CASSPTRDRGLNEQFF.

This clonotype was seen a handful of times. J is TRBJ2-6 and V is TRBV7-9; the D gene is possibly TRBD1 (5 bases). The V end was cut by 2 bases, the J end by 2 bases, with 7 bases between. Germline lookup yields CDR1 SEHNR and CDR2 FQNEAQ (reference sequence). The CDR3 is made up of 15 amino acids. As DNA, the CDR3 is TGTGCCAGCAGCTTAAGGGGTCCTGGGGCCAACGTCCTGACTTTC. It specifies CASSLRGPGANVLTF.

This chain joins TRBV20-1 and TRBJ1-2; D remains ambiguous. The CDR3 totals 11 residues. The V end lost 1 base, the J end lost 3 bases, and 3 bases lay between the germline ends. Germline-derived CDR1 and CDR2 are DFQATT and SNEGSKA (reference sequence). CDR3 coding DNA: TGCAGTGCTAGAGTGGACTATGGCTACACCTTC. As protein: CSARVDYGYTF.

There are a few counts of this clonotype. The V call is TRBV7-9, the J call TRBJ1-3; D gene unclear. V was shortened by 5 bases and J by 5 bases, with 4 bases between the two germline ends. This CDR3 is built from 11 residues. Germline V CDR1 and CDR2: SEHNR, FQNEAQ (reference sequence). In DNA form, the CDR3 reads TGTGCCAGCAGCGTAAGAAACACCATATATTTT. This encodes CASSVRNTIYF.